This TCR beta chain came from a study of blood T cell repertoires in COVID-19. TCRdb's copy holds only in-frame clones and misses some; the assay was immunoSEQ multiplex PCR. The sample records under 85,000 clones, 70% to 85% being singletons. Patients of the Seattle cohort, enrolled during active infection, were followed longitudinally. The V and J ends lost 0 bases and 4 bases respectively, with 12 bases between them. This CDR3 has 15 amino acids. The V gene's germline CDR1 is MGHRA and CDR2 YSYEKL. The receptor was derived from a man aged 45 to 65 with COVID-19, enrolled during active disease. This chain uses TRBV4-1 with TRBJ2-5; TRBD1 might be the D (5 bases). Sequencing input: peripheral blood. CDR3 bases: TGCGCCAGCAGCCAAGACGATACAGGTGGAGAGACCCAGTACTTC. As protein: CASSQDDTGGETQYF.